These T cell receptor beta chains were read from a single sample in a study of Tregs in tolerant kidney transplant recipients. The protocol was immunoSEQ multiplex PCR, while the TCRdb copy is restricted to in-frame clones and leaves out a portion. The table lists about 240,000 clones, more than 65% of them singletons, with around 0.61% in the top ten. Sequences were obtained from CD4+ T cells from blood. The origin of the receptors is a human donor in good health. CDR3s include the opening cysteine and the closing phenylalanine or tryptophan. The order of the fields is V gene, D gene, J gene, clone size, CDR3 DNA, CDR3 protein. A D gene is named only where the DNA matches it firmly. The size of a clone is reported for some rows only, either as once, few or many, or as a class for expanded clones.

V gene: TRBV5-1; D gene: TRBD1; J gene: TRBJ2-7; clone size: -; CDR3 DNA: TGCGCCAGCAGCTTGTCGTCGGCCAGCAGGACAGGGGTTACATACGAGCAGTACTTC; CDR3 protein: CASSLSSASRTGVTYEQYF
V gene: TRBV6-5; D gene: -; J gene: TRBJ2-1; clone size: -; CDR3 DNA: TGTGCCAGCAGAAGAACTGGCTACAATGAGCAGTTCTTC; CDR3 protein: CASRRTGYNEQFF
V gene: TRBV6-5; D gene: -; J gene: TRBJ1-2; clone size: -; CDR3 DNA: TGTGCCAGCAGCCCGCAGGCCTCTTTTAACTATGGCTACACCTTC; CDR3 protein: CASSPQASFNYGYTF
V gene: TRBV18; D gene: TRBD2; J gene: TRBJ2-1; clone size: -; CDR3 DNA: TGTGCCAGCTCACCAGGGACTAGCTATGTACAGTTCTTC; CDR3 protein: CASSPGTSYVQFF
V gene: TRBV5-1; D gene: -; J gene: TRBJ2-3; clone size: -; CDR3 DNA: TGCGCCAGCAGCTGGGGGGTCACAGATACGCAGTATTTT; CDR3 protein: CASSWGVTDTQYF
V gene: TRBV9; D gene: TRBD1; J gene: TRBJ1-6; clone size: -; CDR3 DNA: TGTGCCAGCAGCGTTTCCGGGACAGCAAATAATTCACCCCTCCACTTT; CDR3 protein: CASSVSGTANNSPLHF
V gene: TRBV7-8; D gene: -; J gene: TRBJ1-1; clone size: -; CDR3 DNA: TGTGCCAGCAGCTTAGCACCCTCGGGGAACACTGAAGCTTTCTTT; CDR3 protein: CASSLAPSGNTEAFF
V gene: TRBV29-1; D gene: -; J gene: TRBJ1-2; clone size: -; CDR3 DNA: TGCAGCGTTGAAGATTGGCCTAACTATGGCTACACCTTC; CDR3 protein: CSVEDWPNYGYTF
V gene: TRBV2; D gene: TRBD1; J gene: TRBJ1-2; clone size: -; CDR3 DNA: TGTGCCAGCAGTGAAGGGACAGGGTATGGCTACACCTTC; CDR3 protein: CASSEGTGYGYTF
V gene: TRBV2; D gene: TRBD1; J gene: TRBJ1-1; clone size: -; CDR3 DNA: TGTGCCAGCAATTCCAGGGACAGGGGAAACACTGAAGCTTTCTTT; CDR3 protein: CASNSRDRGNTEAFF
V gene: TRBV30; D gene: -; J gene: TRBJ1-1; clone size: once; CDR3 DNA: TGTGCCTGGAGTGTACTGGAAAGGGAAGCTTTCTTT; CDR3 protein: CAWSVLEREAFF
V gene: TRBV11-2; D gene: -; J gene: TRBJ2-4; clone size: -; CDR3 DNA: TGTGCCAGCAGCTTAAACGGAAGAAGACAAAACATTCAGTACTTC; CDR3 protein: CASSLNGRRQNIQYF
V gene: TRBV9; D gene: -; J gene: TRBJ1-5; clone size: few; CDR3 DNA: TGTGCCAGCAGCGTAGCCCCCGGGCAGCCGTATAGCAATCAGCCCCAGCATTTT; CDR3 protein: CASSVAPGQPYSNQPQHF
V gene: TRBV5-8; D gene: -; J gene: TRBJ2-5; clone size: once; CDR3 DNA: TGTGCCAGCAGTTCCGTCTTTTTTGGAGGGGGCGGAGGAGAGACCCAGTACTTC; CDR3 protein: CASSSVFFGGGGGETQYF
V gene: TRBV2; D gene: TRBD1; J gene: TRBJ2-3; clone size: -; CDR3 DNA: TGTGCCAGCAGTACAGGGGGTTGGACAGATACGCAGTATTTT; CDR3 protein: CASSTGGWTDTQYF
V gene: TRBV21-1; D gene: -; J gene: TRBJ2-7; clone size: -; CDR3 DNA: TGTGCCAGCAGGACGAGACGGGTCAGGGAGCAGTACTTC; CDR3 protein: CASRTRRVREQYF
V gene: TRBV6-4; D gene: -; J gene: TRBJ2-7; clone size: -; CDR3 DNA: TGTGCCAGCCACGCTTCAGGGTTTTTCCCTCGGAACCTCTACGAGCAGTACTTC; CDR3 protein: CASHASGFFPRNLYEQYF
V gene: TRBV27; D gene: TRBD1; J gene: TRBJ1-2; clone size: -; CDR3 DNA: TGTGCCAGCAGCTCCCAGGGGGAGACATGGGGCTACACCTTC; CDR3 protein: CASSSQGETWGYTF
V gene: TRBV5-4; D gene: TRBD2; J gene: TRBJ2-1; clone size: -; CDR3 DNA: TGTGCCAGCAGCCTCCGGACTAGCGGGGGACGGGGAGAGCAGTTCTTC; CDR3 protein: CASSLRTSGGRGEQFF
V gene: TRBV5-1; D gene: TRBD1; J gene: TRBJ1-1; clone size: once; CDR3 DNA: TGCGCCAGCAGCAAACTACAGGGGCCTGAAGCTTTCTTT; CDR3 protein: CASSKLQGPEAFF
V gene: TRBV29-1; D gene: -; J gene: TRBJ1-1; clone size: -; CDR3 DNA: TGCAGCGTTGAACAGAACACTGAAGCTTTCTTT; CDR3 protein: CSVEQNTEAFF
V gene: TRBV27; D gene: -; J gene: TRBJ1-2; clone size: -; CDR3 DNA: TGTGCCAGCAGTTTATGGGCAGGGTTGATAGAGGGCTACACCTTC; CDR3 protein: CASSLWAGLIEGYTF
V gene: TRBV6-1; D gene: -; J gene: TRBJ1-2; clone size: -; CDR3 DNA: TGTGCCAGCAGTGTGACAGGCGCTAACTATGGCTACACCTTC; CDR3 protein: CASSVTGANYGYTF
V gene: TRBV7-9; D gene: TRBD1; J gene: TRBJ2-5; clone size: -; CDR3 DNA: TGTGCCAGCAGCCTAAGGACAGGACCAAAAGAGACCCAGTACTTC; CDR3 protein: CASSLRTGPKETQYF
V gene: TRBV11-3; D gene: TRBD2; J gene: TRBJ2-3; clone size: -; CDR3 DNA: TGTGCCAGCAGCCCGGTAGCGGGGGGCCTCACAGATACGCAGTATTTT; CDR3 protein: CASSPVAGGLTDTQYF
V gene: TRBV9; D gene: TRBD1; J gene: TRBJ1-5; clone size: once; CDR3 DNA: TGTGCCAGCAGCGCTAGACAGGGGCAAGGCAATCAGCCCCAGCATTTT; CDR3 protein: CASSARQGQGNQPQHF
V gene: TRBV2; D gene: -; J gene: TRBJ1-1; clone size: -; CDR3 DNA: TGTGCCAGCAGAGTGCGGCTGAACACTGAAGCTTTCTTT; CDR3 protein: CASRVRLNTEAFF
V gene: TRBV10-2; D gene: -; J gene: TRBJ2-7; clone size: few; CDR3 DNA: TGCGCCAGCAGTGAGTCAGGGCGGCTCGGGGAGCAGTACTTC; CDR3 protein: CASSESGRLGEQYF
V gene: TRBV6-1; D gene: -; J gene: TRBJ2-1; clone size: -; CDR3 DNA: TGTGCCAGCGGTGGGAAACAAGGACTCTTCTCCAATGAGCAGTTCTTC; CDR3 protein: CASGGKQGLFSNEQFF
V gene: TRBV18; D gene: TRBD2; J gene: TRBJ2-1; clone size: -; CDR3 DNA: TGTGCCAGCTCACCGACTAGCGGGAATCGGAATGAGCAGTTCTTC; CDR3 protein: CASSPTSGNRNEQFF
V gene: TRBV29-1; D gene: TRBD1; J gene: TRBJ2-7; clone size: -; CDR3 DNA: TGCAGCGTCCGGGACAGGGACTACGAGCAGTACTTC; CDR3 protein: CSVRDRDYEQYF
V gene: TRBV5-1; D gene: -; J gene: TRBJ1-1; clone size: -; CDR3 DNA: TGCGCCAGCAGCTTGACAGGGTTCACTGAAGCTTTCTTT; CDR3 protein: CASSLTGFTEAFF
V gene: TRBV19; D gene: TRBD1; J gene: TRBJ2-2; clone size: -; CDR3 DNA: TGTGCCAGTAGTTACAGGGGGGCCGGGGAGCTGTTTTTT; CDR3 protein: CASSYRGAGELFF
V gene: TRBV19; D gene: -; J gene: TRBJ1-5; clone size: -; CDR3 DNA: TGTGCCAGTAGTATGATCGTCGGCAGCAATCAGCCCCAGCATTTT; CDR3 protein: CASSMIVGSNQPQHF
V gene: TRBV5-6; D gene: -; J gene: TRBJ1-3; clone size: once; CDR3 DNA: TGTGCCAGCAGCTTGGGTTTGTCTATCTCTGGAAACACCATATATTTT; CDR3 protein: CASSLGLSISGNTIYF
V gene: TRBV4-1; D gene: TRBD1; J gene: TRBJ1-5; clone size: -; CDR3 DNA: TGCGCCAGCAGCCAACAGGGGGCTCAGCCCCAGCATTTT; CDR3 protein: CASSQQGAQPQHF
V gene: TRBV7-3; D gene: -; J gene: TRBJ2-5; clone size: -; CDR3 DNA: TGTGCCAGCAGCCCCGGTTTTGGGGGACAAGAGACCCAGTACTTC; CDR3 protein: CASSPGFGGQETQYF
V gene: TRBV6-1; D gene: -; J gene: TRBJ2-7; clone size: -; CDR3 DNA: TGTGCCAGCAGTGAACTATCCTTCAAAGCGGGCGGCTACGAGCAGTACTTC; CDR3 protein: CASSELSFKAGGYEQYF